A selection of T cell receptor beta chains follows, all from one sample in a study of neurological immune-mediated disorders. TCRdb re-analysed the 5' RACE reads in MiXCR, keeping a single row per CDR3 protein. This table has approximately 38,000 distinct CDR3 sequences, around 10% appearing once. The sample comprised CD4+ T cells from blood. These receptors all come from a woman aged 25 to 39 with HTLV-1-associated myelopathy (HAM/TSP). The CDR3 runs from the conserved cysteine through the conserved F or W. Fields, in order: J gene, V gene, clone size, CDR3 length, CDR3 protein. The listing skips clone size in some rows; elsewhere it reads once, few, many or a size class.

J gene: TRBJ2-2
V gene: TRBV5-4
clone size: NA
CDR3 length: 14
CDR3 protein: CASSLGLAGERLFF

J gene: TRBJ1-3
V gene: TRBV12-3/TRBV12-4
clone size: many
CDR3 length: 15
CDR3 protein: CASSLATGSGNTIYF

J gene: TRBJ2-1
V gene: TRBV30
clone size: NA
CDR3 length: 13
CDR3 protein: CAWGGGPYNEQLF

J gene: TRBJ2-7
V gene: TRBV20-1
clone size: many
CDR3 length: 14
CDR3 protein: CSAKQEVDSYEQYF

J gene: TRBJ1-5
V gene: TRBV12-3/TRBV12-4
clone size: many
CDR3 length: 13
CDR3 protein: CASSLSSNQPQHF

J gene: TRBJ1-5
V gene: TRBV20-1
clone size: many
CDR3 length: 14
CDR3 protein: CSARDPPSNQPQHF

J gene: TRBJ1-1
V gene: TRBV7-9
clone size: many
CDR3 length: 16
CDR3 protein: CASSAGWAGVEYTAFF

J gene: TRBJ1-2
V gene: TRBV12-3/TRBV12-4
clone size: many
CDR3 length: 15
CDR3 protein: CASQQTGQGIYGYTF

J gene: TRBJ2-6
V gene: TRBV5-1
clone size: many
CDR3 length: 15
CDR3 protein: CASSLIGSGANVLTF

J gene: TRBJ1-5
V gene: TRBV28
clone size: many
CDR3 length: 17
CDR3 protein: CASRLGAGSRSNQPQHF

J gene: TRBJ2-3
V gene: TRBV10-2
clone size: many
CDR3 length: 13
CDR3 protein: CASRSVSTDTQYF

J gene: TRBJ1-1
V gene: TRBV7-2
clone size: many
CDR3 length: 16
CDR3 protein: CASSLFEGVPRTEAFF

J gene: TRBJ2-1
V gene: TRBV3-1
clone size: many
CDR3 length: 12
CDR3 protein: CASSQASQAQFF

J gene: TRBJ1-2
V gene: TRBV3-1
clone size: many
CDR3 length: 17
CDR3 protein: CASSQAGPGPGYYGYTF

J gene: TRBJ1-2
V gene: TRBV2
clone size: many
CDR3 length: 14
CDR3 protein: CASSETDLSYGYTF

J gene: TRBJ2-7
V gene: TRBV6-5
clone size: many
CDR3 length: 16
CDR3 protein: CASSPYPSSGSTEQYF

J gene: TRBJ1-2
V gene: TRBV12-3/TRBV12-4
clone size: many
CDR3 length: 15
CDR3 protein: CASSLDRAGGYGYTF

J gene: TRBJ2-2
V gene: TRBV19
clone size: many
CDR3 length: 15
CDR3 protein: CASSGRTKRTGELFF

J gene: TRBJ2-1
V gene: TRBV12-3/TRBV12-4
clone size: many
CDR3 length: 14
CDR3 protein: CASGGWLAGYEQFF

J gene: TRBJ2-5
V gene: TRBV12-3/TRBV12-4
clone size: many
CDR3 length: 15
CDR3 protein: CASSFSTARQETQYF

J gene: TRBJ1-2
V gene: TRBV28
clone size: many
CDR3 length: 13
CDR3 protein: CASIRDRRSGYTF

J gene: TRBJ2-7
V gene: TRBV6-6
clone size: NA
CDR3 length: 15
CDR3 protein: CASSYEPGHHYEQYF

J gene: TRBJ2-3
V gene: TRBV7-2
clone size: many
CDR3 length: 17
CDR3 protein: CASSIIAGGFVGDTQYF

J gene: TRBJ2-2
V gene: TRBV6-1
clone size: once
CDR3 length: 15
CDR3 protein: CASSEIRWNTRELFF

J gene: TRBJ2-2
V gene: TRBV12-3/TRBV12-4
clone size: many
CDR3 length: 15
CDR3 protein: CASSSGGVVTGELFF

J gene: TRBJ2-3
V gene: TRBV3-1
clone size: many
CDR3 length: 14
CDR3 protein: CASRRQSDTDTQYF

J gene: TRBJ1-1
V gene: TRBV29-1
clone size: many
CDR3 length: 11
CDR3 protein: CSGTAPGEAFF

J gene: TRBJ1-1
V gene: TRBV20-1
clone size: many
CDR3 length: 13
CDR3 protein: CSAFGQLNTEAFF

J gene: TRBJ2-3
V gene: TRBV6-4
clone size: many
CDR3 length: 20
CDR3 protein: CASSQGDFWTYPLITDTQYF

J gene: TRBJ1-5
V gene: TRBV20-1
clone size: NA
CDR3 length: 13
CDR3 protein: CSAFDRESQTQHF

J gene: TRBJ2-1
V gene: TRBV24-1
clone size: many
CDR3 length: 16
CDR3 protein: CATSDIPSGGAYEQFF

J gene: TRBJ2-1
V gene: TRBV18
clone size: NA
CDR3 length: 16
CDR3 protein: CASSTPLAGVRGEQFF

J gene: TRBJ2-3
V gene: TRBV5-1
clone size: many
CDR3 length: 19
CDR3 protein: CASSFAPPASGISTDTQYF

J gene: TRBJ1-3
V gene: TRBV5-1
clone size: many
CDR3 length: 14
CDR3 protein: CASRDGYSGNTIYF

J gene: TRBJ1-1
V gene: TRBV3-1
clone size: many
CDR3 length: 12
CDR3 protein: CASSQDYRRAFF

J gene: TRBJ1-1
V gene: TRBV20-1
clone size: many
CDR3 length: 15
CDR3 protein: CSASEPDRLLTEAFF

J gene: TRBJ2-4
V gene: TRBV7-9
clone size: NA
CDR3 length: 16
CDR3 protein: CASSIRDAGMKNIQYF

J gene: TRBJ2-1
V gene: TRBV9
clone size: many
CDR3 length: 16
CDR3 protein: CASSAQSGTRGNEQFF

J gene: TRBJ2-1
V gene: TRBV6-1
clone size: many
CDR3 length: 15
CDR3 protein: CASKRTATKYNEQFF

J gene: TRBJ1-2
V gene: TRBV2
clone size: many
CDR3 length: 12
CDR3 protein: CASSELRYGYTF